This TCR beta chain was sequenced during a study of type 1 regulatory T cells. Study context: An in vitro protocol generated T-allo10, a Tr1-enriched, alloantigen-specific CD4 T cell product.

TCRdb re-derived calls from the reads in MiXCR, one entry per CDR3 protein. The data show about 69,000 distinct CDR3 sequences, about a fifth seen once. This CDR3 region has 21 residues. Trimming at V came to 0 bases and at J to 0 bases, leaving 15 bases not matched to a gene. Germline loops: CDR1 LGHNA, CDR2 YNFKEQ. This clonotype was found a few times. The antigen is unknown. Overall study results and limits: Compared with non-type 1 regulatory T cells, type 1 regulatory T cells showed a more restricted TCR repertoire.

J is TRBJ2-1 and V is TRBV4-2; the match to TRBD2 covers 9 bases. The sample consisted of cultured type 1 regulatory T (Tr1) cells, either the whole culture or a sorted fraction (not recorded which). The source of this sequence is a human donor in good health. For the CDR3, the DNA is TGTGCCAGCAGCCAAGAAAGGTACGGCGGGAGGGCAAAGAGCTCCTACAATGAGCAGTTCTTC. This codes for CASSQERYGGRAKSSYNEQFF.